The 23 T cell receptor beta chains reported below all come from one sample, sequenced in a study of read filtering for tumor transcriptome and immune sequencing. This library used roughly 400 ng RNA and molecular barcoded adaptors spanning alpha/delta and beta/gamma chains. TCRdb analysed the reads with MiXCR anew, one entry per CDR3 protein. The profile shows about 90,000 distinct CDR3 sequences, roughly 12% of them singletons. Source material: a population of CD138-negative cells sorted from bone marrow. All receptors derive from a donor older than 35 with multiple myeloma.

This clonotype was found many times. The chain carries TRBV28 and TRBJ2-2; D is unclear. From germline, CDR1 is MDHEN and CDR2 SYDVKM. Trimming removed 6 bases from V and 4 bases from J, with 9 bases in between. This CDR3 contains 13 residues. DNA of the CDR3: TGTGCCAGCAGATATGGGCCCACCGGGGAGCTGTTTTTT. Translated: CASRYGPTGELFF.

The rearrangement links TRBV30 to TRBJ2-5; the match to TRBD2 covers 7 bases. The CDR3 has 12 amino acids. The J segment lost 5 bases and the V segment lost 4 bases, leaving 4 bases of the junction unmatched. CDR1 and CDR2 from the germline V gene are GTSNPN and SVGIG (reference sequence). The CDR3 region is CAWNTGGETQYF. The CDR3 DNA reads as TGTGCCTGGAACACCGGGGGGGAGACCCAGTACTTC.

This clonotype has a count of ten or more. The rearrangement links TRBV20-1 to TRBJ2-1; D may correspond to TRBD1 or TRBD2 (5 bases each). Per germline, CDR1 DFQATT and CDR2 SNEGSKA (reference sequence). Trimming removed 4 bases at V and 6 bases at J, with 25 bases between. There are 17 residues in the CDR3. Here the CDR3 DNA reads TGCAGTGCTAAGGGGCCGGGGAATCACTCACGGACCAATGAGCAGTTCTTC. It codes for CSAKGPGNHSRTNEQFF.

This clonotype has more than one count but fewer than ten. This may be a read error: a much more frequent sequence differs by one nucleotide. Here the CDR3 omits its conserved ending phenylalanine or tryptophan, so a read error is the likely source. The chain links TRBV28 to TRBJ1-2; no reliable D call. Germline lookup yields CDR1 MDHEN and CDR2 SYDVKM. V lost 10 bases and J 1 base, leaving 10 bases between the germline ends. The CDR3 is 12 amino acids. This CDR3 is CATSWVNYGYTL. The CDR3 bases are TGTGCCACTTCCTGGGTTAACTATGGCTACACCCTC.

This clonotype was observed at least ten times. This chain joins TRBV20-1 and TRBJ1-5, with D perhaps matching TRBD1 (5 bases). Germline CDR1 is DFQATT and CDR2 is SNEGSKA (reference sequence). The CDR3 has 13 amino acids. The ends were cut back, 2 bases at V and 7 bases at J, with 12 bases in the middle. CDR3 in amino acids: CSARPGGEQPQHF. CDR3 sequence (DNA): TGCAGTGCTAGACCCGGGGGGGAACAGCCCCAGCATTTT.

This clonotype was seen ten or more times. Since a much larger clone is just one base distant, this may be a read error. The V and J genes are TRBV7-2 and TRBJ2-1; a possible D gene is TRBD2 (6 bases). There are 14 residues in the CDR3. Trimming stripped 5 bases from V and 1 base from J, with 9 bases between. Germline V gene sequence: CDR1 SGHTA, CDR2 FQGNSA. CDR3: CASSPRGSYNEQFF. CDR3 DNA sequence: TGTGCCAGCAGCCCACGGGGGTCCTACAATGAGCAGTTCTTC.

This clonotype was found once. The chain uses TRBV29-1 and TRBJ2-5, with D perhaps assigned TRBD1 or TRBD2 (5 bases each). Germline V gives CDR1 SQVTM, CDR2 ANQGSEA. CDR3 length: 14 residues. The V end lost 5 bases, the J end lost 5 bases, and 18 bases lay between the germline ends. The CDR3 here is CSVSGAAGGETQYF. CDR3 sequence (DNA): TGCAGCGTTTCCGGGGCAGCCGGCGGGGAGACCCAGTACTTC.

This clonotype was detected many times. This sequence joins TRBV20-1 and TRBJ2-7; D ambiguous. The CDR3 spans 11 residues. Germline-derived CDR1 and CDR2 are DFQATT and SNEGSKA (reference sequence). Trimming removed 4 bases at V and 6 bases at J, with 10 bases between. The CDR3 DNA follows: TGCAGTGCTACACCAGATTTCGAGCAGTACTTC. This encodes CSATPDFEQYF.

This clonotype was seen at least ten times. The chain joins TRBV29-1 to TRBJ2-3, with TRBD1 matching 8 bases. In germline, CDR1 is SQVTM, CDR2 ANQGSEA. The CDR3 is made up of 13 amino acids. V shed 2 bases and J 4 bases; nucleotides not matched to a gene: 2. The CDR3 loop is CSVEQGAADTQYF. In DNA, the CDR3 is TGCAGCGTTGAACAGGGGGCAGCAGATACGCAGTATTTT.

This clonotype was found many times. The chain uses TRBV29-1 and TRBJ2-7, with 9 bases fitting TRBD2. Germline V gene data show CDR1 as SQVTM and CDR2 as ANQGSEA. V shed 4 bases and J 1 base; nucleotides not matched to a gene: 5. CDR3 length: 14 amino acids. The CDR3 nucleotides are TGCAGCGTTGGGCTAGCGGGAAGGTCCTACGAGCAGTACTTC. Amino acids: CSVGLAGRSYEQYF.

Many counts were recorded for this clonotype. The rearrangement links TRBV20-1 to TRBJ2-1, with D hard to call. The CDR3 runs to 12 residues. Germline CDR1 is DFQATT and CDR2 is SNEGSKA (reference sequence). The V end lost 4 bases, the J end lost 9 bases, and 13 bases lay between the germline ends. CDR3 in amino acids: CSATKRWSEQFF. CDR3 sequence (DNA): TGCAGTGCTACTAAGCGCTGGTCTGAGCAGTTCTTC.

This clonotype was observed a few times. One base away lies a much larger clone, so this may be a sequencing read error. No conserved phenylalanine or tryptophan ends this CDR3, so it is likely a read error. The CDR3, as DNA: TGTGCCAGCAGTCTGGAACAGGTTGGGGACCAGTACTCC. This encodes CASSLEQVGDQYS. V usage is TRBV12-3 or TRBV12-4 and J usage is TRBJ2-5; D perhaps matches TRBD1 (5 bases). The CDR3 runs to 13 residues. Trimming stripped 5 bases from V and 10 bases from J, with 17 bases between.

The chain joins TRBV29-1 to TRBJ2-7, with D perhaps TRBD1 or TRBD2 (6 bases each). Between the trimmed V and J ends, which lost 6 bases and 6 bases, there was a span of 15 bases. This CDR3 comprises 12 residues. Germline assignment: CDR1 SQVTM and CDR2 ANQGSEA. The chain's CDR3 is CSVSHGGLEQYF. The CDR3 DNA reads TGCAGCGTCTCACACGGGGGCCTCGAGCAGTACTTC.

There are many counts of this clonotype. The rearrangement uses TRBV2 and TRBJ2-1; D unclear. This CDR3 spans 16 amino acids. From germline, CDR1 is SNHLY and CDR2 FYNNEI. V was cut by 7 bases and J by 3 bases, with 19 bases left in between. The chain's CDR3 is CASKVTRNTFYNEQFF. The CDR3 region has the DNA TGTGCCAGCAAAGTGACACGCAACACCTTCTACAATGAGCAGTTCTTC.

In DNA form, the CDR3 reads TGTGCCAGCAGTCGGACATACCGGGACACCGGGGAGCTGTTTTTT. It encodes CASSRTYRDTGELFF. The chain has TRBV2 and TRBJ2-2; maybe TRBD1 (5 bases). Germline V gives CDR1 SNHLY, CDR2 FYNNEI. This CDR3 has 15 residues. The V and J ends lost 5 bases and 3 bases respectively, with 13 bases between them.

This clonotype was picked up many times. This chain joins TRBV29-1 and TRBJ2-2; D is undetermined. Germline CDR1 and CDR2: SQVTM and ANQGSEA. V lost 6 bases, J lost 0 bases, and 8 bases lay in between. The length of the CDR3 is 13 residues. This CDR3 is CSVDIPNTGELFF. The CDR3 coding sequence is TGCAGCGTCGACATCCCGAACACCGGGGAGCTGTTTTTT.

This clonotype was seen ten or more times. This rearrangement joins TRBV27 to TRBJ2-5; no reliable D call. CDR3 size: 15 residues. CDR1 is MNHEY and CDR2 is SMNVEV in the germline V gene (reference sequence). V lost 5 bases, J lost 5 bases, and 18 bases lay in between. The CDR3 DNA follows: TGTGCCAGCAGTCGTCGAAGGAGTCAGGCGGAGACCCAGTACTTC. Translating gives CASSRRRSQAETQYF.

The chain's CDR3 is CASSSKTSGSAYEQYF. The CDR3 region has the DNA TGCGCCAGCAGCTCCAAGACTAGCGGGAGCGCCTACGAGCAGTACTTC. The chain is built from TRBV5-1 and TRBJ2-7; 12 bases match TRBD2. The CDR3 extends over 16 amino acids. V lost 3 bases and J lost 2; bases outside the gene matches: 6. Germline V lookup: CDR1 SGHRS, CDR2 YFSETQ.

This clonotype was recorded at least ten times. V gene TRBV20-1 combines with J gene TRBJ2-7; the match to TRBD2 covers 8 bases. The CDR3 extends over 14 amino acids. V shed 3 bases, J shed 7 bases, and the junction held 11 bases outside the gene matches. CDR1 and CDR2 from the germline V gene are DFQATT and SNEGSKA (reference sequence). The CDR3 nucleotides read TGCAGTGCTAGGGCGGGAGGCCTGTCCGGGGAGCAGTACTTC. This gives the protein CSARAGGLSGEQYF.

The sample holds many counts of this clonotype. The chain employs TRBV6-1 and TRBJ1-1; TRBD1 matches 9 bases. CDR1 and CDR2 (germline): MNHNS, SASEGT. Trimming took 4 bases from V and 3 from J; bases not matched to a gene: 3. The CDR3 is made up of 14 amino acids. The CDR3 loop reads CASSVRQGDTEAFF. In DNA form, the CDR3 reads TGTGCCAGCAGTGTTCGACAGGGGGACACTGAAGCTTTCTTT.

At least ten counts were recorded for this clonotype. The chain links TRBV7-3 to TRBJ1-1; 10 bases map to TRBD1. Losses at the gene ends were 4 bases for V and 6 bases for J; bases not matched to a gene: 11. The CDR3 spans 16 residues. Germline CDR1 reads SGHTA; CDR2 reads FQGTGA. The CDR3 nucleotides are TGTGCCAGCAGCTCGGGACAGGGGACCGGGGCGTCTGAAGCTTTCTTT. Its translation: CASSSGQGTGASEAFF.

This clonotype was seen a few times. The gene calls are TRBV3-1 and TRBJ1-5, with TRBD1 as a possible D gene (5 bases). V was cut by 1 base and J by 5 bases, with 15 bases left in between. The CDR3 totals 16 residues. The V gene's germline CDR1 is LGHDT and CDR2 YNNKEL (reference sequence). CDR3 nucleotide sequence: TGTGCCAGCAGCCAAGCCGGCGGGGCTACGGATCAGCCCCAGCATTTT. It is translated as CASSQAGGATDQPQHF. Using reference TRBV3-1 and TRBJ1-5 for the parts outside the CDR3, the full variable domain is DTAVSQTPKYLVTQMGNDKSIKCEQNLGHDTMYWYKQDSKKFLKIMFSYNNKELIINETVPNRFSPKSPDKAHLNLHINSLELGDSAVYFCASSQAGGATDQPQHFGDGTRLSIL.

The sample holds many counts of this clonotype. The chain couples TRBV12-3 or TRBV12-4 to TRBJ1-1; D not resolved. The CDR3 has 16 amino acids. V was cut by 1 base and J by 0 bases, with 12 bases left in between. The CDR3 region is CASSLGPGGMNTEAFF. DNA of the CDR3: TGTGCCAGCAGTTTAGGGCCCGGAGGGATGAACACTGAAGCTTTCTTT.